This TCR beta chain was sequenced for a study of OX40 agonist ivuxolimab in advanced cancers. The CDR3 contains 15 residues. Method: immunoSEQ multiplex PCR; TCRdb's copy keeps in-frame clones and lacks some. This table has 30,000 to 35,000 clones, 80% to 85% appearing once. This receptor was identified in an adult with an advanced solid tumor such as melanoma, head and neck, liver or kidney cancer. The rearrangement uses TRBV21-1 and TRBJ1-6; TRBD1 is the table's D call, not checked against the DNA. TRBV21-1 is a pseudogene segment. The sequences come from CD4+ or CD8+ T cells sorted from blood, collected in a trial of the OX40 agonist ivuxolimab. CDR3 DNA: TGTGCCAGCAGCCCCGGTCAGGGCAATAATTCACCCCTCCACTTT. This sequence encodes CASSPGQGNNSPLHF.